This TCR beta chain was recorded in a study of T cells expressing NK-cell markers. Study summary: Investigators obtained TCR beta repertoires from sorted CD3+CD56+NKG2C+, CD3+CD56+NKG2C- and CD3+CD56-NKG2C+ T cells.

The CDR3 length is 15 residues. Making the TCR beta cDNA relied on 5'RACE template switching with UMIs. No DNA is given; TCRdb re-called the 5' RACE reads and lists each CDR3 protein once. This table holds about 390,000 distinct CDR3 sequences. The material sequenced was blood T cells: a sorted CD56 or NKG2C T cell subset, CD4+ or CD8+ T cells, or bulk PBMC T cells (not recorded which). This clonotype was sampled from a woman between 50 and 59 years old in good health. The J gene is TRBJ2-7, the V gene TRBV12-3 or TRBV12-4; there is no DNA to check the TCRdb D call of TRBD1. The CDR3 region is CASSRGQGIVYEQYF.